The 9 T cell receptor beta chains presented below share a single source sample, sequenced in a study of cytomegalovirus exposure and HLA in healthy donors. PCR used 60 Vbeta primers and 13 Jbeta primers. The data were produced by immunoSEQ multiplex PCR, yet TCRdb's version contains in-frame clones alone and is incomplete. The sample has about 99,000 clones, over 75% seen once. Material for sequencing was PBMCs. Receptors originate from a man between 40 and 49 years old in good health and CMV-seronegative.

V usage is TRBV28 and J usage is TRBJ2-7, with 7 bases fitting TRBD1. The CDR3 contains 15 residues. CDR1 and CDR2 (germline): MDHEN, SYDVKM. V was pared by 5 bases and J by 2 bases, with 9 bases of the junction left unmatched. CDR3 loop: CASSRRSGQTYEQYF. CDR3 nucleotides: TGTGCCAGCAGTAGGAGATCGGGACAGACCTACGAGCAGTACTTC.

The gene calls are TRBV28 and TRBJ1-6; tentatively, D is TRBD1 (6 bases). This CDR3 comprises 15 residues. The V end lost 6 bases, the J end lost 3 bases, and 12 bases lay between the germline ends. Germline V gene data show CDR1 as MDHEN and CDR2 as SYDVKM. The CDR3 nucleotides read TGTGCCAGCAGACCCAGGGACAACTATAATTCACCCCTCCACTTT. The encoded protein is CASRPRDNYNSPLHF.

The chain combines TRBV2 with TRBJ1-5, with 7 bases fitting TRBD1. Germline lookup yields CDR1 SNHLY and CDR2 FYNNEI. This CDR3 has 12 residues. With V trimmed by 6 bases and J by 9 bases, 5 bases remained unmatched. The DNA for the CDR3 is TGTGCCAGCAGCCTGACAGGGACGCCCCAGCATTTT. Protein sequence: CASSLTGTPQHF. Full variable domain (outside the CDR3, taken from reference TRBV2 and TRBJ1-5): EPEVTQTPSHQVTQMGQEVILRCVPISNHLYFYWYRQILGQKVEFLVSFYNNEISEKSEIFDDQFSVERPDGSNFTLKIRSTKLEDSAMYFCASSLTGTPQHFGDGTRLSIL.

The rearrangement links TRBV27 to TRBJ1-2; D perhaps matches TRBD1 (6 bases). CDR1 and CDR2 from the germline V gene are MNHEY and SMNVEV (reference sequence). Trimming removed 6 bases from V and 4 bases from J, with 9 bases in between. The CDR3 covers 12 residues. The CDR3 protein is CASSNRAYGYTF. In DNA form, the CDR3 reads TGTGCCAGCAGCAACAGGGCCTATGGCTACACCTTC.

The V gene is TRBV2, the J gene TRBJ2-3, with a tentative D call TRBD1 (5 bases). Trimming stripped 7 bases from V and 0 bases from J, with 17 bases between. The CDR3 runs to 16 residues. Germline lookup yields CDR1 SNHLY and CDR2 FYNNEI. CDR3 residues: CASNTRRQLSTDTQYF. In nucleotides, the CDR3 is TGTGCCAGCAACACCCGACGACAGCTTAGCACAGATACGCAGTATTTT.

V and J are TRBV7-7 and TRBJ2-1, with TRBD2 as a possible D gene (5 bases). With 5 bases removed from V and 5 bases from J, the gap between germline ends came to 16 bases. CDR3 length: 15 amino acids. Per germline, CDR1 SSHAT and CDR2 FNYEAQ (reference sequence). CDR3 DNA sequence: TGTGCCAGCAGCAAAACGGGAACAACTAACAATGAGCAGTTCTTC. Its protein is CASSKTGTTNNEQFF.

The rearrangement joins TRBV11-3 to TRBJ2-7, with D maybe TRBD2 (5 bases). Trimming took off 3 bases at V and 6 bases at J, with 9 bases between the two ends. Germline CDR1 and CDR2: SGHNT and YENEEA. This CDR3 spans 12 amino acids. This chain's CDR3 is CASSLREGEQYF. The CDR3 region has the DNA TGTGCCAGCAGCTTGCGCGAGGGCGAGCAGTACTTC. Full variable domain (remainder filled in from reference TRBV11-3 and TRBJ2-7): EAGVVQSPRYKIIEKKQPVAFWCNPISGHNTLYWYLQNLGQGPELLIRYENEEAVDDSQLPKDRFSAERLKGVDSTLKIQPAELGDSAVYLCASSLREGEQYFGPGTRLTVT.

The CDR3 reads CAWSTTGGASYNSPLHF. The CDR3 DNA reads as TGTGCCTGGAGTACGACAGGGGGCGCTTCCTATAATTCACCCCTCCACTTT. The chain carries TRBV30 and TRBJ1-6, with 10 bases lining up with TRBD1. Germline V gene data show CDR1 as GTSNPN and CDR2 as SVGIG (reference sequence). The CDR3 spans 17 residues. V shed 2 bases and J 1 base; nucleotides not matched to a gene: 5.

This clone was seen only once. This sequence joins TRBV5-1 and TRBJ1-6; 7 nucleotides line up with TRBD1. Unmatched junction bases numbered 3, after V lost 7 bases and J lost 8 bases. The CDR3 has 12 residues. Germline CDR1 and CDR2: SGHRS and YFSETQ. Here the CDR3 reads CASRTGDSPLHF. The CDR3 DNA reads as TGCGCCAGCCGGACAGGAGATTCACCCCTCCACTTT.